This entry lists 31 T cell receptor beta chains sequenced from one sample in a study of graft-versus-host responses after intestinal transplantation. Profiling relied on immunoSEQ multiplex PCR, and the TCRdb table lists in-frame clones only, not all of them. Among more than 12,000 clones listed, approximately 96% were seen once. The material sequenced was PBMCs, taken 9 days after transplant. The receptors stem from a human patient who received an intestinal transplant, so some T cells may come from the graft donor.

CDR3 sequence (DNA): TGTGCCAGCAGTGATTTTGGCGCAGGGGAGATTGAGCAGTTCTTC. As protein: CASSDFGAGEIEQFF. The J gene is TRBJ2-1, the V gene TRBV2, with D perhaps matching TRBD1 (6 bases). The CDR3 loop spans 15 amino acids. V lost 3 bases to trimming and J lost 9 bases, with 18 bases between them. Germline CDR1 reads SNHLY; CDR2 reads FYNNEI. Full variable domain (outside the CDR3, taken from reference TRBV2 and TRBJ2-1): EPEVTQTPSHQVTQMGQEVILRCVPISNHLYFYWYRQILGQKVEFLVSFYNNEISEKSEIFDDQFSVERPDGSNFTLKIRSTKLEDSAMYFCASSDFGAGEIEQFFGPGTRLTVL.

The J gene is TRBJ2-1, the V gene TRBV27, with 11 bases matching TRBD2. The CDR3 covers 17 residues. CDR1 and CDR2 from the germline V gene are MNHEY and SMNVEV (reference sequence). The trim removed 3 bases at V and 7 bases at J, leaving 11 bases unmatched. The CDR3 DNA reads as TGTGCCAGCAGTTTGACTAGCGGGACCTTCCCCGGAAATGAGCAGTTCTTC. Translated, it gives CASSLTSGTFPGNEQFF.

This clone appeared once. V usage is TRBV19 and J usage is TRBJ2-1; 8 bases are shared with TRBD1. The CDR3 runs to 15 residues. Trimming took 5 bases from V and 3 from J; bases not matched to a gene: 6. Germline V CDR1 and CDR2: LNHDA, SQIVND (reference sequence). CDR3 coding DNA: TGTGCCAGTAGTGTCGGACAGGGACTCTACAATGAGCAGTTCTTC. It specifies CASSVGQGLYNEQFF.

This chain joins TRBV27 and TRBJ2-7; 13 bases match TRBD2. The CDR3 extends over 17 amino acids. The V gene's germline CDR1 is MNHEY and CDR2 SMNVEV (reference sequence). The V segment lost 2 bases and the J segment 0 bases; nucleotides outside the gene matches: 4. The DNA of the CDR3 is TGTGCCAGCAGTTTAAGGGGACTAGCGGGGAGCTCCTACGAGCAGTACTTC. Translation gives CASSLRGLAGSSYEQYF.

The chain has TRBV19 and TRBJ2-5; the match to TRBD2 covers 14 bases. This CDR3 is 15 amino acids long. V shed 8 bases, J shed 4 bases, and the junction held 6 bases outside the gene matches. Germline loops: CDR1 LNHDA, CDR2 SQIVND (reference sequence). DNA for the CDR3: TGTGCCAGTCGACTAGCGGGAGGGCCCGGAGAGACCCAGTACTTC. Protein: CASRLAGGPGETQYF.

V usage is TRBV9 and J usage is TRBJ2-3; D not resolved. Germline CDR1 reads SGDLS; CDR2 reads YYNGEE. The CDR3 is made up of 13 amino acids. Trimming pared 4 bases from V and 6 bases from J, leaving 12 bases between. Written as DNA, the CDR3 is TGTGCCAGCAGCACTCGACTCGGTGATACGCAGTATTTT. Translating gives CASSTRLGDTQYF.

V is TRBV6-6 and J is TRBJ2-7, with TRBD1 as a possible D gene (6 bases). The CDR3 runs 14 residues. The V gene lost 5 bases and the J gene lost 0 bases, with 11 bases spanning the gap. Looked up from germline, CDR1 is MNHNY and CDR2 is SVGAGI (reference sequence). The CDR3 DNA follows: TGTGCCAGCAGTGACAGGACGAGCTCCTACGAGCAGTACTTC. As protein: CASSDRTSSYEQYF.

This sequence joins TRBV5-1 and TRBJ2-1; tentatively, D is TRBD2 (5 bases). V was pared by 0 bases and J by 0 bases, with 10 bases between. Per germline, CDR1 SGHRS and CDR2 YFSETQ. The CDR3 loop spans 16 amino acids. CDR3 protein: CASSLVGDLSYNEQFF. CDR3 sequence (DNA): TGCGCCAGCAGCTTGGTGGGAGACCTCTCCTACAATGAGCAGTTCTTC.

The chain couples TRBV7-8 to TRBJ2-1, with 11 bases identical to TRBD2. The germline gives CDR1 SGHVS, CDR2 FQNEAQ. The trim removed 6 bases at V and 0 bases at J, leaving 13 bases unmatched. This CDR3 is 19 amino acids long. This chain's CDR3 is CASRPRRTSGRHSYNEQFF. DNA for the CDR3: TGTGCCAGCAGGCCCAGACGGACTAGCGGGCGTCACTCCTACAATGAGCAGTTCTTC.

This clone is a singleton in its sample. The rearrangement joins TRBV29-1 to TRBJ2-1; possibly TRBD1 or TRBD2 for D (5 bases each). Germline CDR1 is SQVTM and CDR2 is ANQGSEA. V shed 4 bases and J shed 0 bases, with 13 bases lying between them. This CDR3 comprises 15 residues. DNA of the CDR3: TGCAGCGTTGCCGGGACCTATAGCTCCTACAATGAGCAGTTCTTC. Protein: CSVAGTYSSYNEQFF.

This clone was recorded only once. This chain uses TRBV11-2 with TRBJ2-3; D perhaps matches TRBD2 (6 bases). This CDR3 spans 15 amino acids. Trimming left V 3 bases short and J 2 bases short, with 12 bases between. Germline CDR1 is SGHAT and CDR2 is FQNNGV. As DNA, the CDR3 is TGTGCCAGCAGCTTGAGGCGGGAACCCACAGATACGCAGTATTTT. This translates into CASSLRREPTDTQYF.

The rearrangement joins TRBV28 to TRBJ2-5; weak D call: TRBD1 (6 bases). There are 14 residues in the CDR3. Germline CDR1 and CDR2: MDHEN and SYDVKM. Trimming left V 4 bases short and J 7 bases short, with 16 bases between. This CDR3 is CASSYRTAYGTQYF. CDR3 bases: TGTGCCAGCAGTTACCGGACAGCGTATGGGACCCAGTACTTC.

The chain is built from TRBV10-3 and TRBJ2-7, with D perhaps TRBD1 (6 bases). The CDR3 spans 13 residues. V lost 7 bases and J 2 bases, leaving 12 bases between the germline ends. CDR1 is ENHRY and CDR2 is SYGVKD in the germline V gene. CDR3 coding DNA: TGTGCCATCACTGCAGGGGCAACCTACGAGCAGTACTTC. Amino acid sequence: CAITAGATYEQYF.

This chain links TRBV6-5 with TRBJ1-2, with D possibly matching TRBD1 (5 bases). The germline V gene encodes CDR1 MNHEY and CDR2 SVGAGI. The CDR3 loop spans 12 amino acids. The V gene lost 8 bases and the J gene lost 5 bases, with 12 bases spanning the gap. CDR3 protein: CASSSGPYGYTF. The CDR3 DNA follows: TGTGCCAGCTCCTCGGGGCCGTATGGCTACACCTTC.

V usage is TRBV5-1 and J usage is TRBJ2-1, with 7 bases that match TRBD2. With V trimmed by 0 bases and J by 3 bases, 3 bases remained unmatched. The CDR3 is 15 residues long. Germline V lookup: CDR1 SGHRS, CDR2 YFSETQ. For the CDR3, the DNA is TGCGCCAGCAGCTTGGTTTCTAGCGGCTACAATGAGCAGTTCTTC. Protein: CASSLVSSGYNEQFF.

This chain uses TRBV30 with TRBJ2-3, with TRBD2 matching over 11 bases. This CDR3 comprises 15 residues. Germline values: CDR1 GTSNPN, CDR2 SVGIG (reference sequence). V trimming: 2 bases; J trimming: 7 bases; junction bases outside the gene matches: 8. The CDR3 spells CAWSSSLAGAHTQYF. The CDR3 DNA is TGTGCCTGGAGTTCTTCACTAGCGGGGGCCCATACGCAGTATTTT.

The count of this clone is one. The V call is TRBV9, the J call TRBJ2-7; the D call may be TRBD1 or TRBD2 (5 bases each). With 0 bases removed from V and 3 bases from J, the gap between germline ends came to 13 bases. This CDR3 comprises 15 residues. Looked up from germline, CDR1 is SGDLS and CDR2 is YYNGEE. CDR3 region: CASSVGGGTHYEQYF. The CDR3, as DNA: TGTGCCAGCAGCGTAGGGGGTGGGACCCACTACGAGCAGTACTTC. The full variable domain, rest sourced from reference TRBV9 and TRBJ2-7, is DSGVTQTPKHLITATGQRVTLRCSPRSGDLSVYWYQQSLDQGLQFLIQYYNGEERAKGNILERFSAQQFPDLHSELNLSSLELGDSALYFCASSVGGGTHYEQYFGPGTRLTVT.

CDR3 bases: TGTGCCAGCAGCCCTACGCGGGGGTCTTACAATGAGCAGTTCTTC. It specifies CASSPTRGSYNEQFF. The chain employs TRBV7-8 and TRBJ2-1, with 7 bases lining up with TRBD2. The CDR3 covers 15 residues. Germline V gives CDR1 SGHVS, CDR2 FQNEAQ. J lost 4 bases, V lost 5 bases, and 8 bases had no gene match.

V and J are TRBV19 and TRBJ2-1; 8 nucleotides line up with TRBD2. Germline V gene sequence: CDR1 LNHDA, CDR2 SQIVND (reference sequence). There are 15 residues in the CDR3. V lost 3 bases and J lost 4; bases outside the gene matches: 5. The CDR3 DNA follows: TGTGCCAGTAGTATTGGGGCTAGCGGGTACAATGAGCAGTTCTTC. It specifies CASSIGASGYNEQFF.

The rearrangement joins TRBV4-1 to TRBJ2-7, with 14 bases identical to TRBD2. The CDR3 is 18 amino acids. V gave up 0 bases and J gave up 3 bases; unmatched junction bases: 7. Germline CDR1 and CDR2: MGHRA and YSYEKL. CDR3 residues: CASSQDSGLAGDVYEQYF. The CDR3 nucleotides read TGCGCCAGCAGCCAAGATTCGGGACTAGCGGGAGATGTCTACGAGCAGTACTTC.

This clone was counted a single time. The chain has TRBV6-5 and TRBJ2-7; TRBD2 matches at 7 bases. CDR1 is MNHEY and CDR2 is SVGAGI in the germline V gene. The J segment lost 4 bases and the V segment lost 8 bases, leaving 11 bases of the junction unmatched. The CDR3 consists of 14 residues. The CDR3 loop reads CASRGRDYLYEQYF. CDR3 DNA sequence: TGTGCCAGCCGGGGCCGGGACTATCTTTACGAGCAGTACTTC.

This sequence joins TRBV7-6 and TRBJ2-1; D gene ambiguous. The germline V and J ends were trimmed by 2 bases and 6 bases, with 14 bases remaining between them. Germline V gene sequence: CDR1 SGHVS, CDR2 FNYEAQ. The CDR3 consists of 15 residues. The chain's CDR3 is CASSLNPSAPNEQFF. Here the CDR3 DNA reads TGTGCCAGCAGCTTAAATCCTAGTGCCCCCAATGAGCAGTTCTTC. The variable domain in full, with the rest retrieved from reference TRBV7-6 and TRBJ2-1, is GAGVSQSPRYKVTKRGQDVALRCDPISGHVSLYWYRQALGQGPEFLTYFNYEAQQDKSGLPNDRFSAERPEGSISTLTIQRTEQRDSAMYRCASSLNPSAPNEQFFGPGTRLTVL.

This clone came up once. The chain joins TRBV27 to TRBJ2-7; 11 bases agree with TRBD2. Germline lookup yields CDR1 MNHEY and CDR2 SMNVEV (reference sequence). The CDR3 is made up of 14 amino acids. J was trimmed by 2 bases and V by 7 bases; bases with no gene match: 4. In DNA form, the CDR3 reads TGTGCCAGCACACGACTAGCGGGGCCCTACGAGCAGTACTTC. The encoded protein is CASTRLAGPYEQYF.

This clone showed up just once. This chain connects TRBV28 to TRBJ2-3, with D maybe TRBD2 (6 bases). Trimming took off 4 bases at V and 4 bases at J, with 12 bases between the two ends. CDR3 length: 14 residues. Germline V gene data show CDR1 as MDHEN and CDR2 as SYDVKM. CDR3 DNA sequence: TGTGCCAGCAGTTACGGGAGTGAGGCAGATACGCAGTATTTT. Encoded protein: CASSYGSEADTQYF.

This sequence joins TRBV18 and TRBJ2-7; a weak D match, TRBD1 (6 bases). CDR3 size: 14 residues. CDR1 KGHSH and CDR2 LQKENI come from the germline V gene. Trimming stripped 6 bases from V and 6 bases from J, with 18 bases between. This CDR3 is CASSSTRGGGEQYF. In nucleotides, the CDR3 is TGTGCCAGCTCGTCGACCCGAGGGGGTGGCGAGCAGTACTTC.

This chain joins TRBV6-5 and TRBJ2-1; D gene unclear. The V gene's germline CDR1 is MNHEY and CDR2 SVGAGI. Trimming removed 0 bases at V and 6 bases at J, with 6 bases between. CDR3 size: 13 residues. The DNA for the CDR3 is TGTGCCAGCAGTTACTCCTGGGTCAATGAGCAGTTCTTC. This sequence encodes CASSYSWVNEQFF.

This chain links TRBV7-9 with TRBJ2-7, with 7 bases matching TRBD2. CDR3 length: 16 amino acids. The germline gives CDR1 SEHNR, CDR2 FQNEAQ (reference sequence). V lost 1 base to trimming and J lost 5 bases; unmatched junction nucleotides: 11. CDR3: CASSLGWGREGDEQYF. The CDR3 DNA is TGTGCCAGCAGCTTAGGATGGGGCAGGGAGGGCGACGAGCAGTACTTC.

This chain connects TRBV6-5 to TRBJ1-4; 7 positions match TRBD1. Trimming at V came to 0 bases and at J to 7 bases, leaving 2 bases not matched to a gene. The germline CDR1 and CDR2 sequences are MNHEY and SVGAGI. The CDR3 loop spans 14 amino acids. CDR3 DNA sequence: TGTGCCAGCAGTTACTCGACAGGGCTTGAAAAACTGTTTTTT. This gives the protein CASSYSTGLEKLFF.

Regarding this clone: Sequence at one end of the junction differs from germline and may be a read error. The chain couples TRBV10-2 to TRBJ2-2; the D is unclear. CDR1 and CDR2 from the germline V gene are WSHSY and SAAADI. CDR3 length: 10 residues. CDR3 sequence (DNA): TGCGTCAGCAGTGACGGGGAGCTGTTTTTT. Its protein product is CVSSDGELFF.

V is TRBV4-2 and J is TRBJ2-2, with D tentatively TRBD1 (5 bases). The length of the CDR3 is 13 residues. From germline, CDR1 is LGHNA and CDR2 YNFKEQ. V was clipped by 4 bases and J by 6 bases, with 9 bases between them. CDR3 DNA: TGTGCCAGCAGCCCCCAGGGTCCCGGGGAGCTGTTTTTT. Protein product: CASSPQGPGELFF.

Written as DNA, the CDR3 is TGTGCCAGCAGTTTGGGGGGACTTGGGGAACACGATGAGCAGTTCTTC. Amino acids: CASSLGGLGEHDEQFF. The rearrangement joins TRBV28 to TRBJ2-1; perhaps TRBD2 as D (6 bases). The CDR3 is made up of 16 amino acids. Trimming shortened V by 3 bases and J by 8 bases, and 20 bases separated the two germline ends. Germline loops: CDR1 MDHEN, CDR2 SYDVKM.